The following is a T cell receptor (beta chain) sequence with its context. This clone was seen a few times. Per-base qualities were not stored, and no clone one base away is much larger. This specimen comes from a study of graft-versus-host responses after intestinal transplantation (dated by TCRdb to the early 2020s). Background for the entire study: Recipients received multivisceral, liver-intestinal, or isolated intestinal transplants. Anti-thymocyte globulin induction was given to all recipients, followed by maintenance tacrolimus and steroids for approximately three years. After intestinal transplantation, graft-versus-host and host-versus-graft alloreactive T cell clones were followed in the graft, circulation and bone marrow using bulk TCR-beta CDR3 sequencing. A peak of at least 4% donor T cells among recipient peripheral blood mononuclear cells was the definition used for donor T cell macrochimerism. Alloreactive clones were identified by sequencing pre-transplant mixed lymphocyte reaction products and comparing these products with unstimulated pre-transplant donor and recipient T cells. Rather than being sequenced by the commercial service, samples from a few later patients were sequenced in-house on an Illumina MiSeq and processed with MiXCR. The cohort enrolled about two dozen intestinal transplant recipients, one of whom was a retransplant, and 3 patients without pretransplant specimens were excluded. The research as a whole found: GvH clones were detected in recipient bone marrow, and some appeared earlier in ileal mucosa or blood, consistent with an intestinal mucosal origin. In the allografts of patients with donor T cell macrochimerism, GvH to HvG T cell clonal ratios were high. The relatively low number and heterogeneity of intestinal transplant patients limited the conclusions. Peak levels of circulating GvH clones were associated with declines in HvG clones early after transplant.

Looking up the germline V gene yields CDR1 MNHNS and CDR2 SASEGT. From cysteine to phenylalanine, the CDR3 is 14 amino acids long. Only the CDR3 portion is preserved as DNA: 42 bases, with reading frame beginning at the first base. V loses 7 bases of germline sequence and J loses 0 bases, and the interval between the two ends is 13 bases. The method behind the library was the immunoSEQ multiplex PCR assay. In most patients, genomic DNA was isolated using the Qiagen DNeasy Blood and Tissue Kit and sent frozen to Adaptive Biotechnologies for TCR sequencing. High-throughput TCR-beta CDR3 sequencing of genomic DNA from most patients was performed by Adaptive Biotechnologies. As for the authors' bioinformatics: TCR sequencing data for approximately 17 patients were retrieved from Adaptive's ImmunoSEQ software; a few other patients were processed with MiXCR and VDJtools. To correct CD4 versus CD8 sorting errors, sequences present in both subsets at a frequency ratio below 5:1 were removed. CDR3 nucleotide sequences shared between donor and recipient were removed because their origin could not be assigned. To be classed as alloreactive, a clone needed at least 2-fold expansion over unstimulated cells and a minimum CFSE-low frequency of 0.002% (template counts) or 0.001% (read counts). Clones detected in sequenced pre-transplant spleen, lymph node, or MLR CFSE-low populations of the donor or recipient were defined as mappable. The cumulative frequency of alloreactive clones was calculated as a percentage of all sequences, weighted by copy number. The source is immuneACCESS, and TCRdb retained only in-frame sequences with V and J called. Part of the clones is not carried over; for the studies checked, unresolved V genes explain less than half of this, and the remainder is unexplained. The D gene and trimming were derived from the DNA, and the V and J assignments and clone size from that table. The sample table contains nearly 25,000 clones; only one count was recorded for 35% to 50% of them. The top ten constitute 0.66% of the sample.

What the time point label conveys for this sample: cells obtained before transplantation from donor or recipient. Mixed lymphocyte reactions plated 200,000 CFSE-labeled pre-transplant responders with 200,000 irradiated violet-dye-labeled stimulators and were cultured for roughly 6 days. Proliferating CD3+CD4+CFSE-low and CD3+CD8+CFSE-low responder cells were FACS-sorted on a BD Influx sorter after the mixed lymphocyte reaction. Material: alloreactive CD4+ T cells from a mixed lymphocyte reaction culture, obtained before intestinal transplant. The sample's cell subset or site label is to be understood as: CFSE-low proliferating T cells sorted from roughly 6-day pre-transplant mixed lymphocyte reaction (GvH or HvG direction). In this chain, TRBV6-1 is recombined with TRBJ2-7; TRBD2 is a possible D gene, resting on 6 matching bases. The origin of this receptor is a human patient who received an intestinal transplant. Read as DNA, the sequence is TGTGCCAGCACCAGGGACTGGAGCTCCTACGAGCAGTACTTC. It codes for CASTRDWSSYEQYF.